This T cell receptor beta chain was recovered during a study of blood T cells in healthy people across ages (dated by TCRdb to 2015 to 2017). With regard to the full study: In model experiments, template switching captured roughly one uniquely barcoded TCR beta cDNA molecule for every two T cells. Age-related changes in TCR beta repertoire diversity were measured in the study by deep sequencing normalized with unique cDNA molecular identifiers. Donors were grouped into four age groups: young (average 16 years), middle-aged (under 40), aged (roughly 62) and long-lived (about 89). Two additional independent replicas of 1 million unique cDNA reads from the same blood draw were analyzed for two donors (one aged 18 to 30 and one aged 80 or older).

On this clonotype itself: Its target antigen remains unknown. There are no base qualities to consult, and no much larger clone falls within one base.

The donors were 40 or so Caucasian individuals from Russia, aged roughly 6 to 100 years, who were systemically healthy. About 10 milliliters of peripheral blood were collected from each donor into EDTA-treated Vacutainer tubes. PBMCs were isolated by Ficoll-Paque density-gradient centrifugation, with at least 6 million obtained per sample. Trizol reagent was used to extract total RNA from PBMCs, with at least 6 micrograms per sample. For every donor, an aliquot of PBMCs went through flow cytometry to measure the percentages of naive CD45RAhigh/CD27high T cells. General conclusions and limits of the study: As age increased, observed TCR beta diversity per million T cells dropped in a roughly linear way, and a significant reduction was already evident by age roughly 40. Because profiling used bulk unsorted PBMCs, naive and antigen-experienced compartments could not be compared conclusively. Compared with the aged group, the long-lived group had more naive CD4+ T cells, fewer expanded clones and increased TCR diversity, a pattern suggesting age selection. The CMV infection status of donors was not known, potentially confounding age-related changes in expanded clonotypes. Estimates of total diversity from one million sequenced T cells were regarded as lower bounds and underestimates. There was a strong correlation between observed TCR beta diversity and the percentage of naive T cells measured by flow cytometry.

Trimming removed 5 bases from V and 5 bases from J, leaving 18 bases between the germline ends. CDR1 and CDR2 are drawn from the germline V gene: SGHTA, FQGTGA. The CDR3 starts with the cysteine, ends with the phenylalanine, and has 15 residues. Solely the CDR3 DNA is kept, with 45 bases framed from the first base. Libraries were built with 5' RACE. The sequencing machine was an Illumina HiSeq 2500. The second PCR ran for about 7 to 11 cycles and used a J-beta primer mix along with a sample-barcoded 5' primer. Each TCR beta cDNA molecule received a unique molecular identifier from a template-switch 5' adaptor carrying 12 random nucleotides. Each sample yielded at least 2.5 million CDR3-containing paired-end reads. First-strand cDNA was synthesized from all RNA with the Mint cDNA synthesis kit, primed by a TRBC-specific oligonucleotide. Following uracil-DNA glycosylase treatment, all cDNA underwent a first 18-cycle PCR with the universal primers M1SS and BC2_uni_R. The published analysis was carried out like this. Each sample was normalized by randomly selecting 1 million high-quality reads, each carrying a distinct molecular identifier. Reads with shared molecular identifiers were discarded instead of being binned into consensus sequences. MiTCR, run with a Q25 quality threshold and the strictest error-elimination algorithm, handled CDR3 identification, clonotype clustering and error correction. A nonparametric unseen species model using Euler transformation provided a lower-bound estimate of total TCR beta diversity. TCRdb reworked the public reads: Q25 trimming with fastp, MiXCR clone assembly, productive beta chains retained. Rows matching on CDR3 protein sequence are summarized as one entry with the most common DNA and genes. None of the V and J calls come from the authors' own analysis; TCRdb made them. The sample contains around 820,000 distinct CDR3 sequences, roughly 25% of them found a single time. The top ten clonotypes cover more than 3% of the sample.

The same specimen was also included in a second study, on T cells of mothers and their children. As the second publication notes: Donors were nine systemically healthy Caucasian individuals: three mothers and their six children. cDNA synthesis consumed the entire amount of extracted RNA, loaded at approximately 1.6 ug RNA in each 15 ul reaction. Sample barcodes and 2-4 random nucleotides were added via the M1S primer in the second PCR. Over 8 million TCR beta CDR3 reads came from each mother, compared with roughly 2.8 million reads from each child. Thymic selection similarly shapes TCR recombination output in related and unrelated pairs, with minor effect from inherited differences. Normalized repertoire overlap in related mother-child pairs was always slightly higher than in unrelated mother-child pairs, but the difference was never significant. With a sensitivity of approximately 93 clones per million clonotypes, no persistent microchimeric T cell clones were detected. To look for features that set related mother-child pairs apart from unrelated individuals, the researchers ran deep NGS to compare the TCR beta repertoires of mothers and children. The mean age was around 42 +/- 4 years for the mothers and approximately 11 +/- 4 years for the children. After adapters were ligated using NEBNext reagents, the libraries underwent 100+100 nt paired-end sequencing on an Illumina HiSeq 2000. To avoid cross-contamination, the mother libraries and the child libraries were prepared a month apart and sequenced in separate runs. Between roughly 500,000 and 2,300,000 distinct TCR beta clonotypes were identified per donor. Naive TCR beta clonotypes were estimated from low-frequency clonotypes matched to each donor's FACS-determined naive share, without sorting.

The receptor chain draws on TRBV7-3 and TRBJ2-5; TRBD1 could be the D gene, as 5 bases match. The sequencing sample was made of blood. The origin of this receptor is a boy younger than 18 in good health. Here is the DNA: TGTGCCAGCAGCAACGGACAAGCGTTAGGGGAGACCCAGTACTTC. Translation gives CASSNGQALGETQYF.